The table lists the clone carrying this T cell receptor (beta chain) with a few counts. Antigen: not known. TCRdb fed the reads into MiXCR, producing one record per CDR3 protein. Seen here are 450,000 to 650,000 distinct CDR3 sequences, 26% observed once, and the top ten hold around 13%. This specimen belongs to a study of T cell repertoires in cytomegalovirus infection. Study-wide background: Matching HLA type and CMV infection were both indicated by public TCR beta signatures. Study conclusions and caveats: Frequencies of public TCR beta families were cumulated, and this identified carriers of CMV plus the relevant HLA.

The CDR3 runs 15 residues. CDR1 SGHNT and CDR2 YYREEE come from the germline V gene (reference sequence). With V trimmed by 5 bases and J by 0 bases, 7 bases remained unmatched. This chain joins TRBV5-4 and TRBJ1-1, with 7 nucleotides matching TRBD1. Input material: PBMCs. This clonotype was obtained from a human donor in good health (CMV status not recorded). Some clones in this sample may be carry-over from other donors' samples. CDR3 residues: CASRNGQEMNTEAFF. CDR3 DNA: TGTGCCAGCAGAAATGGACAGGAGATGAACACTGAAGCTTTCTTT.